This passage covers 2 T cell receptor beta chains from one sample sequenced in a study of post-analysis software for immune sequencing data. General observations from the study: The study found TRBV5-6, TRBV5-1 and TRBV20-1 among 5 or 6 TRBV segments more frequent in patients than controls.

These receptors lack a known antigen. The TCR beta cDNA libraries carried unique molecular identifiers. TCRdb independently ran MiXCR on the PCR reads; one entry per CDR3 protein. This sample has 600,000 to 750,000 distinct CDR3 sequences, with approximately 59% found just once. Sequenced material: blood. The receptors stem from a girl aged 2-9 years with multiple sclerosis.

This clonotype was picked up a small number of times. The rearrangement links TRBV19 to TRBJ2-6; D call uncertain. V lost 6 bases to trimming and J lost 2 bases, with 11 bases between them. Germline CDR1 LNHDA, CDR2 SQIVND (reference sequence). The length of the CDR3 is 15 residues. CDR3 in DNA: TGTGCCAGTAGGGATGCTCAGGCTGGGGCCAACGTCCTGACTTTC. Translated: CASRDAQAGANVLTF.

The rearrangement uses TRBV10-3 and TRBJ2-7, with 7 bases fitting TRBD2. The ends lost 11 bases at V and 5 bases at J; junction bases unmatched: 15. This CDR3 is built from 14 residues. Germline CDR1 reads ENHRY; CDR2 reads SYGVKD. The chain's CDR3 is CAAASGQGENEQYF. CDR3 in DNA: TGTGCCGCTGCTAGCGGCCAAGGTGAAAACGAGCAGTACTTC.